A single TCR beta chain is shown here with its context. This clone's antigen is unknown. There are no base qualities to consult, and no much larger clone falls within one base. The germline V gene yields SGHRS for CDR1 and YFSETQ for CDR2. The CDR3 numbers 15 residues from cysteine through phenylalanine. Only the CDR3 DNA is retained, 45 bases long and in frame from the first base. The junction carries 10 bases between V and J, which are trimmed by 1 base and 2 bases respectively. Genomic DNA was isolated from the sorted cells so that the TCRbeta CDR3 region could be sequenced. TCRbeta CDR3 regions were sequenced using the immunoSEQ Assay. TCRdb mirrors the immuneACCESS table, restricted to in-frame sequences. Some clones are absent from its copies; in checked studies, under half trace to an unresolved V gene, and the reason for the others is unknown. The sample records around 68,000 clones, approximately 84% of which are singletons. Roughly a sixth of the sample is taken by the ten largest.

This sample was taken from a study of OX40 agonist ivuxolimab in advanced cancers. At the level of the whole study: The costimulatory receptor OX40 (CD134) was targeted by ivuxolimab, a fully human IgG2 agonistic monoclonal antibody. The paper reports the monotherapy dose-escalation portion (N of about 50 patients) of the phase I ivuxolimab trial. Intravenous ivuxolimab was administered to patients every 2 weeks at six dose levels: 0.01, 0.1, 0.3, 1.5, 3 and 10 mg/kg. Patients were allowed to have had prior anti-PD-1, anti-PD-L1 or anti-CTLA-4 therapy, and approximately 40% of the dose-escalation patients had been treated with checkpoint inhibitors. The dose-escalation cohort was 82.7% male with a mean age of about 60 years, ranging from about 20 to 85. Of the roughly 51 patients in dose escalation, some 19 had hepatocellular carcinoma, some 15 had melanoma, 9 had renal cell carcinoma and 9 had head and neck cancer. Three dose-escalation patients achieved partial responses, one with hepatocellular carcinoma and two with cutaneous melanoma. Peripheral TCRbeta sequencing was intended to test whether TCR sequence diversity was altered and clonal T-cell expansion was caused by ivuxolimab. Study-wide findings and limitations: Which antigens the clonally expanded peripheral T cells were specific for was not determined. In partial responders in the 0.1-3.0 mg/kg groups, normalized peripheral clonal expansion was found to be among the lowest, especially among CD8+ T cells. After ivuxolimab, more expanded clones were found on average in CD8+ T cells than in CD4+ T cells. Low levels of normalized T-cell clonal expansion were also seen in some patients who did not respond. Clonal expansion of both CD4+ and CD8+ blood T cells was observed from baseline to week 6 at doses 0.1 to 3.0 mg/kg.

Patients with autoimmune disease history or receiving systemic immunosuppression were excluded from the trial. Peripheral blood for TCR sequencing was collected from all dose cohorts at baseline, on cycle 4 day 1, and on cycle 7 day 1. The samples were taken from a phase I, first-in-human, multicenter, open-label dose-escalation trial of ivuxolimab. Adults with locally advanced or metastatic melanoma, renal cell carcinoma, hepatocellular carcinoma or head and neck squamous cell carcinoma were enrolled in the trial. CD4+ and CD8+ T cells were sorted separately from peripheral blood before TCR sequencing.

The source of this sequence is an adult with an advanced solid tumor such as melanoma, head and neck, liver or kidney cancer. The specimen comprised CD4+ or CD8+ T cells sorted from blood, sampled in a trial of the OX40 agonist ivuxolimab. The V and J segments used are TRBV5-1 and TRBJ2-1; D gene: possibly TRBD1, on 5 matching bases. The CDR3 protein: CASSLQGDPYNEQFF. The sequenced DNA is TGCGCCAGCAGCTTGCAGGGCGACCCCTACAATGAGCAGTTCTTC.